This TCR beta chain was obtained from a study of beta chain features in type 1 diabetes. Findings of the study overall: Among patients, naive, central memory and Treg TCRB repertoires appeared more similar than among healthy donors. Type 1 diabetes patients showed a moderate but significant shortening of TCRB CDR3s in all four CD4+ subsets. The study found fewer insertions and more deletions at VDJ junctions in type 1 diabetes patients.

Investigators reverse transcribed all isolated RNA, so they sequenced expressed TCRB transcripts. Sequencing was performed with immunoSEQ multiplex PCR; in TCRdb, only in-frame clones are kept and a portion is missing. The sample carries around 340,000 clones, roughly a tenth recorded once. The CDR3 has 15 residues. V lost 0 bases, J lost 0 bases, and 9 bases lay in between. Germline V gene lookup returns CDR1 SGHDT and CDR2 YYEEEE. This clone has a handful of counts. Antigen specificity is unknown. This chain uses TRBV5-6 with TRBJ2-5; no firm D call. This TCR was sampled from a man aged 25-45 years with type 1 diabetes. The specimen sequenced was central memory CD4+ T cells from blood. The CDR3 nucleotides read TGTGCCAGCAGCTTGGGTGCTCTTGACCAAGAGACCCAGTACTTC. Translation: CASSLGALDQETQYF.